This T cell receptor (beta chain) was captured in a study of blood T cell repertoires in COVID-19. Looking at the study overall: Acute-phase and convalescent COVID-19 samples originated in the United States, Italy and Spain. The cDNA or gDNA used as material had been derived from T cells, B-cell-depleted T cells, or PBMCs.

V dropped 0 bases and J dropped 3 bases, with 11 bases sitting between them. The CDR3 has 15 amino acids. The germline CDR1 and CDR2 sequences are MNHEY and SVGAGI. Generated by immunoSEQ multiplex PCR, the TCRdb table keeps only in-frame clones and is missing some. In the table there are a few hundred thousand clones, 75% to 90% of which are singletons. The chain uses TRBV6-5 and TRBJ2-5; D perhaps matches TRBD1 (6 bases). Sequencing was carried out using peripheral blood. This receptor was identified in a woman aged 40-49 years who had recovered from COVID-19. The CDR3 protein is CASSYSSGAEETQYF. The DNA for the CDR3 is TGTGCCAGCAGTTACTCCTCAGGGGCAGAAGAGACCCAGTACTTC.